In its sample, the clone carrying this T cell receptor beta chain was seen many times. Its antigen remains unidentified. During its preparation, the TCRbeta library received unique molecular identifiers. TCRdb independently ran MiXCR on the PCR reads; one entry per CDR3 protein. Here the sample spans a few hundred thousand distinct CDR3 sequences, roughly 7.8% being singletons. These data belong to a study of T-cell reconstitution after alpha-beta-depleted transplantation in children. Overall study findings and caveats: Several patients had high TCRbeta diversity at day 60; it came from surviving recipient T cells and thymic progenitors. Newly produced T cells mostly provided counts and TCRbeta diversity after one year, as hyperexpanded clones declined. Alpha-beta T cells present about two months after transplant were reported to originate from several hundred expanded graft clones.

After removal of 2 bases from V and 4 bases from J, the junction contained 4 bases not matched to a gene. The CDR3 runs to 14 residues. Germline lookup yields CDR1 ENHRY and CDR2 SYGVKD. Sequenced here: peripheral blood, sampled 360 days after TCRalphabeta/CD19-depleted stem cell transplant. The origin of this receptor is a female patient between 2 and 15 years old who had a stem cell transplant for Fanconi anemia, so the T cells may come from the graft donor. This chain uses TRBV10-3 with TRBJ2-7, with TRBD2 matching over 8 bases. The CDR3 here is CAISENQREYEQYF. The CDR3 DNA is TGTGCCATCAGTGAGAACCAGCGGGAGTACGAGCAGTACTTC.